The 16 T cell receptor beta chains given below trace back to one sample, sequenced in a study of cytomegalovirus exposure and HLA in healthy donors. Amplification used 60 Vbeta primers and 13 Jbeta primers. TCRdb's copy holds only in-frame clones and misses some; the assay was immunoSEQ multiplex PCR. Of approximately 150,000 clones listed, about three quarters are singletons. Input material: PBMCs. These receptors all come from a woman aged 40-49 years in good health and CMV-seropositive.

This chain uses TRBV19 with TRBJ1-2; D ambiguous. There are 14 residues in the CDR3. V dropped 4 bases and J dropped 0 bases, with 9 bases sitting between them. Germline lookup yields CDR1 LNHDA and CDR2 SQIVND (reference sequence). CDR3 in amino acids: CASSTSTANYGYTF. Written as DNA, the CDR3 is TGTGCCAGTAGTACTTCAACTGCTAACTATGGCTACACCTTC.

The CDR3 reads CASSPSAITYNEQFF. CDR3 nucleotide sequence: TGCGCCAGCAGCCCCTCTGCTATAACCTACAATGAGCAGTTCTTC. The chain employs TRBV5-1 and TRBJ2-1, with no clear D. CDR3 length equals 15 residues. V was cut by 4 bases and J by 2 bases, with 13 bases left in between. CDR1 SGHRS and CDR2 YFSETQ come from the germline V gene.

The chain combines TRBV19 with TRBJ2-2; TRBD1 agrees at 8 bases. This CDR3 has 17 residues. Germline V gives CDR1 LNHDA, CDR2 SQIVND (reference sequence). J lost 3 bases, V lost 3 bases, and 9 bases had no gene match. For the CDR3, the DNA is TGTGCCAGTAGTATGCCACGGGACAGGAAGGACACCGGGGAGCTGTTTTTT. It specifies CASSMPRDRKDTGELFF.

Remarks on this clone: A junction boundary mismatches the germline segment, possibly from a read error. The V and J genes are TRBV5-1 and TRBJ1-1; tentatively, D is TRBD1 (6 bases). The CDR3 totals 15 residues. Germline assignment: CDR1 SGHRS and CDR2 YFSETQ. CDR3 region: CASSLLTGQNTEALF. In DNA, the CDR3 is TGCGCCAGCAGCTTGCTTACCGGACAGAACACTGAAGCTCTCTTT.

The genes are TRBV4-3 and TRBJ2-5; 15 bases map to TRBD2. Germline V gives CDR1 LGHNA, CDR2 YSLEER. CDR3 length equals 15 residues. V shed 3 bases, J shed 9 bases, and the junction held 5 bases outside the gene matches. CDR3 nucleotide sequence: TGCGCCAGCAGCCAGGCGGGACTAGCGGGGGGATCCCAGTACTTC. Translation gives CASSQAGLAGGSQYF.

V gene TRBV30 combines with J gene TRBJ2-7, with D tentatively TRBD1 (5 bases). The CDR3 loop spans 14 amino acids. Trimming took off 2 bases at V and 1 base at J, with 12 bases between the two ends. Germline assignment: CDR1 GTSNPN and CDR2 SVGIG (reference sequence). In DNA form, the CDR3 reads TGTGCCTGGAGTAGAAGGACACTATCCTACGAGCAGTACTTC. Its translation: CAWSRRTLSYEQYF.

This clone was detected only a few times. Written as DNA, the CDR3 is TGTGCCAGTAGTGGGGGCGCCGGGGAGCTGTTTTTT. Its translation is CASSGGAGELFF. This chain connects TRBV19 to TRBJ2-2, with a possible D match to TRBD1 (6 bases). The length of the CDR3 is 12 residues. Trimming left V 5 bases short and J 6 bases short, with 7 bases between. CDR1 and CDR2 from the germline V gene are LNHDA and SQIVND (reference sequence). The full variable domain, rest sourced from reference TRBV19 and TRBJ2-2, is DGGITQSPKYLFRKEGQNVTLSCEQNLNHDAMYWYRQDPGQGLRLIYYSQIVNDFQKGDIAEGYSVSREKKESFPLTVTSAQKNPTAFYLCASSGGAGELFFGEGSRLTVL.

The genes are TRBV5-1 and TRBJ2-7; 13 bases are shared with TRBD2. Germline V lookup: CDR1 SGHRS, CDR2 YFSETQ. The CDR3 totals 15 residues. With V trimmed by 4 bases and J by 7 bases, 8 bases remained unmatched. CDR3 amino acids: CASSGGTSGTGEQYF. The CDR3 DNA follows: TGCGCCAGCAGCGGAGGGACTAGCGGGACGGGGGAGCAGTACTTC.

The genes are TRBV5-1 and TRBJ2-3; 10 nucleotides match TRBD1. Germline assignment: CDR1 SGHRS and CDR2 YFSETQ. The trim removed 4 bases at V and 2 bases at J, leaving 4 bases unmatched. The CDR3 length is 15 residues. The CDR3 loop is CASSVGQGSTDTQYF. CDR3 bases: TGCGCCAGCAGCGTGGGACAGGGGTCCACAGATACGCAGTATTTT.

CDR3 sequence reads: CASSQGESSSYNEQFF. The CDR3 nucleotides are TGCGCCAGCAGCCAAGGGGAGTCCAGCTCCTACAATGAGCAGTTCTTC. The chain carries TRBV4-3 and TRBJ2-1; weak D call: TRBD2 (5 bases). Germline CDR1 LGHNA, CDR2 YSLEER. The length of the CDR3 is 16 residues. Trimming stripped 1 base from V and 0 bases from J, with 10 bases between.

The chain couples TRBV27 to TRBJ2-7; perhaps TRBD1 as D (6 bases). With 6 bases removed from V and 6 bases from J, the gap between germline ends came to 6 bases. The CDR3 runs 10 residues. Germline values: CDR1 MNHEY, CDR2 SMNVEV (reference sequence). The CDR3 DNA reads TGTGCCAGCAGCAGGGGCGAGCAGTACTTC. It is translated as CASSRGEQYF.

The chain uses TRBV19 and TRBJ2-1; D is possibly TRBD1 (6 bases). Trimming left V 1 base short and J 14 bases short, with 9 bases between. The CDR3 runs to 11 residues. Germline V gene sequence: CDR1 LNHDA, CDR2 SQIVND (reference sequence). The CDR3 region has the DNA TGTGCCAGTAGTATAGGCAGGGGAAAGTTCTTC. This encodes CASSIGRGKFF.

The chain carries TRBV5-6 and TRBJ2-3; D is perhaps TRBD1 (5 bases). Trimming stripped 4 bases from V and 0 bases from J, with 15 bases between. This CDR3 region has 16 residues. CDR1 and CDR2 (germline): SGHDT, YYEEEE. This CDR3 reads CASSRTRRASTDTQYF. The CDR3 nucleotides read TGTGCCAGCAGCCGTACTCGCAGGGCTAGCACAGATACGCAGTATTTT.

This chain links TRBV29-1 with TRBJ1-5; D not resolved. The CDR3 spans 14 residues. The germline V and J ends were trimmed by 4 bases and 4 bases, with 14 bases remaining between them. The germline CDR1 and CDR2 sequences are SQVTM and ANQGSEA. The CDR3 reads CSVAGLGINQPQHF. The CDR3 DNA reads TGCAGCGTTGCTGGTCTCGGTATTAATCAGCCCCAGCATTTT.

This rearrangement joins TRBV28 to TRBJ2-7, with D unresolved. Trimming pared 2 bases from V and 3 bases from J, leaving 8 bases between. The CDR3 consists of 13 residues. The germline V gene encodes CDR1 MDHEN and CDR2 SYDVKM. The CDR3 protein is CASSLGVNYEQYF. The CDR3 DNA reads as TGTGCCAGCAGTTTAGGAGTAAACTACGAGCAGTACTTC.

This clone occurred a few times. The sample contains more than one DNA sequence encoding this CDR3. The V and J genes are TRBV7-2 and TRBJ1-5; D gene uncertain. Germline CDR1 is SGHTA and CDR2 is FQGNSA. The CDR3 extends over 14 amino acids. V was shortened by 2 bases and J by 0 bases, with 5 bases between the two germline ends. The DNA for the CDR3 is TGTGCCAGCAGCTTATATTATAGCAATCAGCCCCAGCATTTT. Protein: CASSLYYSNQPQHF.